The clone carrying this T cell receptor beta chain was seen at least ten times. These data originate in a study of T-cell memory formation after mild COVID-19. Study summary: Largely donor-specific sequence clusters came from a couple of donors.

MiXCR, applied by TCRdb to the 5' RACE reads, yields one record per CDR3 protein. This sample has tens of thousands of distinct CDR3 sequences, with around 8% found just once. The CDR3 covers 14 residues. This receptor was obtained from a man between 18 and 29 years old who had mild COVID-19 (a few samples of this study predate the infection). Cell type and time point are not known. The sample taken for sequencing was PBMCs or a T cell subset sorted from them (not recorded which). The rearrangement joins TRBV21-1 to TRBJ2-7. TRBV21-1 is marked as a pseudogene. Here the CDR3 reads CASSKDEGSYEQYF. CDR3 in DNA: TGTGCCAGCAGCAAGGACGAGGGCTCCTACGAGCAGTACTTC.